Below, 31 T cell receptor beta chains from the same sample are listed, as sequenced in a study of liver allograft versus peripheral blood T cells. Study in general: Transplanted-liver T cell receptor repertoires were compared with recipients' peripheral blood repertoires.

TCRdb independently ran MiXCR on the reads; one entry per CDR3 protein. The table has about 14,000 distinct CDR3 sequences, approximately 20% seen once; the top ten hold 5.8%. The receptors stem from a human patient who had a liver transplant. T cells may partly derive from the graft donor.

A few counts support this clonotype. The chain combines TRBV11-1 with TRBJ2-2; tentative D call: TRBD2 (5 bases). V gave up 4 bases and J gave up 6 bases, with 9 bases separating them. From germline, CDR1 is SGHAT and CDR2 FQDESV (reference sequence). The CDR3 has 13 amino acids. CDR3 sequence: CASSSRAAGELFF. The CDR3, as DNA: TGTGCCAGCAGCTCGCGGGCGGCCGGGGAGCTGTTTTTT.

The rearrangement uses TRBV6-1 and TRBJ1-6; D might be TRBD1 (6 bases). Germline CDR1 is MNHNS and CDR2 is SASEGT. With 5 bases removed from V and 10 bases from J, the gap between germline ends came to 18 bases. The CDR3 contains 15 residues. Written as DNA, the CDR3 is TGTGCCAGCAGTTACTCGGCAGGGGTCCAATCACCCCTCCACTTT. Translation gives CASSYSAGVQSPLHF.

This clonotype was detected a few times. The V gene is TRBV30, the J gene TRBJ2-1, with a weak D call TRBD2 (5 bases). The CDR3 is made up of 16 amino acids. The germline gives CDR1 GTSNPN, CDR2 SVGIG (reference sequence). Trimming removed 0 bases at V and 6 bases at J, with 18 bases between. CDR3 nucleotide sequence: TGTGCCTGGAGTGTACAAGTAAAGAGGGCGCTCAATGAGCAGTTCTTC. This translates into CAWSVQVKRALNEQFF.

This clonotype was detected ten times or more. V usage is TRBV7-2 and J usage is TRBJ1-2, with D uncertain. The CDR3 sequence is 15 residues long. Germline loops: CDR1 SGHTA, CDR2 FQGNSA. Trimming stripped 5 bases from V and 3 bases from J, with 16 bases between. CDR3 bases: TGTGCCAGCAGCCACCCGACAATCGGACACTATGGCTACACCTTC. Its translation is CASSHPTIGHYGYTF.

This chain links TRBV6-6 with TRBJ2-1, with TRBD1 identical over 9 bases. V lost 10 bases and J lost 4; bases outside the gene matches: 8. CDR3 size: 14 residues. CDR1 is MNHNY and CDR2 is SVGAGI in the germline V gene (reference sequence). CDR3 protein: CATVPDRGYNEQFF. Written as DNA, the CDR3 is TGTGCCACTGTTCCGGACAGGGGTTACAATGAGCAGTTCTTC.

This clonotype was detected only a few times. V gene TRBV12-5 combines with J gene TRBJ1-2; 7 bases agree with TRBD1. With 1 base clipped from V and 1 base from J, the junction kept 15 bases outside the gene matches. CDR3 length: 19 residues. Germline V gene lookup returns CDR1 LGHNT and CDR2 FRNRAP. The DNA of the CDR3 is TGTGCTAGTGGTTTGGCCGCAAGGGGGCTTAGGCCAGTTAACTATGGCTACACCTTC. Translation gives CASGLAARGLRPVNYGYTF.

V usage is TRBV12-3 or TRBV12-4 and J usage is TRBJ1-6, with D uncertain. Trimming took 6 bases from V and 6 from J, leaving 12 bases between them. The CDR3 is 14 amino acids. The chain's CDR3 is CASSSGGFNSPLHF. For the CDR3, the DNA is TGTGCCAGCAGCTCGGGCGGATTTAATTCACCCCTCCACTTT.

J is TRBJ2-7 and V is TRBV11-1; D possibly uses TRBD1 or TRBD2 (5 bases each). Germline V gene data show CDR1 as SGHAT and CDR2 as FQDESV (reference sequence). V was clipped by 4 bases and J by 2 bases, with 15 bases between them. The CDR3 is 15 residues long. CDR3: CASSSGPFSTYEQYF. For the CDR3, the DNA is TGTGCCAGCAGCTCGGGACCGTTTAGCACCTACGAGCAGTACTTC.

This clonotype has just a few counts. The genes are TRBV5-4 and TRBJ2-7; D ambiguous. The germline CDR1 and CDR2 sequences are SGHNT and YYREEE (reference sequence). V lost 4 bases and J 2 bases, leaving 13 bases between the germline ends. This CDR3 contains 14 residues. The CDR3 nucleotides read TGTGCCAGCAGCCTTCCAGACCCGGCCTACGAGCAGTACTTC. It specifies CASSLPDPAYEQYF.

This clonotype showed up just a few times. The chain is built from TRBV29-1 and TRBJ2-1; 8 nucleotides align to TRBD2. With V trimmed by 1 base and J by 10 bases, 6 bases remained unmatched. Germline V gene lookup returns CDR1 SQVTM and CDR2 ANQGSEA. The CDR3 runs 13 residues. The CDR3 DNA is TGCAGCGTTGAAGGGGGACTAGTAGACGAGCAGTTCTTC. Residues: CSVEGGLVDEQFF.

The chain recombines TRBV6-1 with TRBJ1-5; the D is unclear. The CDR3 is made up of 15 amino acids. Trimming pared 3 bases from V and 1 base from J, leaving 10 bases between. Germline lookup yields CDR1 MNHNS and CDR2 SASEGT. The CDR3 nucleotides are TGTGCCAGCAGTGAGAGGGTGTCAAGCAATCAGCCCCAGCATTTT. Protein sequence: CASSERVSSNQPQHF.

This clonotype was seen at least ten times. This chain links TRBV6-2 or TRBV6-3 with TRBJ2-7, with D unresolved. Germline assignment: CDR1 MNHEY and CDR2 SVGEGT. The V gene lost 6 bases and the J gene lost 0 bases, with 3 bases spanning the gap. The CDR3 consists of 11 residues. The CDR3 DNA follows: TGTGCCAGCAGCACCTCCTACGAGCAGTACTTC. Protein product: CASSTSYEQYF.

This chain joins TRBV28 and TRBJ2-7; 7 bases line up with TRBD2. This CDR3 has 17 amino acids. Germline V gives CDR1 MDHEN, CDR2 SYDVKM. The V segment lost 3 bases and the J segment 0 bases; nucleotides outside the gene matches: 11. This CDR3 is CASSLGRREEPSYEQYF. The CDR3 nucleotides are TGTGCCAGCAGTTTGGGGCGCCGGGAGGAGCCCTCCTACGAGCAGTACTTC.

There are a few counts of this clonotype. The rearrangement uses TRBV10-2 and TRBJ1-6; TRBD1 matches at 7 bases. The CDR3 loop spans 15 amino acids. V lost 6 bases and J lost 5; bases outside the gene matches: 7. The V gene's germline CDR1 is WSHSY and CDR2 SAAADI. The CDR3 here is CASSAGTANNSPLHF. CDR3 sequence (DNA): TGCGCCAGCAGCGCCGGGACAGCTAATAATTCACCCCTCCACTTT.

This clonotype appeared a few times. The chain links TRBV6-5 to TRBJ1-5; no reliable D call. CDR1 is MNHEY and CDR2 is SVGAGI in the germline V gene. This CDR3 is 14 amino acids long. Trimming cost V 4 bases and J 0 bases, with 7 bases left between them. DNA of the CDR3: TGTGCCAGCAGTTCACACGATAGCAATCAGCCCCAGCATTTT. This gives the protein CASSSHDSNQPQHF.

By its share, this clonotype is medium-sized (0.01 to 0.1%). This chain joins TRBV6-1 and TRBJ1-1; possible D gene TRBD1, 6 bases. Germline V gene data show CDR1 as MNHNS and CDR2 as SASEGT. Deletions cut 6 bases from V and 9 bases from J, with 17 bases between. This CDR3 comprises 13 residues. CDR3 coding DNA: TGTGCCAGCAGGGCCAGACAGGAGGGAAAAGCTTTCTTT. Its protein product is CASRARQEGKAFF.

This clonotype appeared once. CDR3: CASSARTGANEKLFF. CDR3 coding DNA: TGTGCCAGCTCTGCCCGGACAGGAGCTAATGAAAAACTGTTTTTT. The chain employs TRBV18 and TRBJ1-4; 7 positions agree with TRBD1. Germline V gene lookup returns CDR1 KGHSH and CDR2 LQKENI. The CDR3 contains 15 residues. V dropped 6 bases and J dropped 3; count of bases not matched to a gene: 7.

The chain is built from TRBV10-3 and TRBJ1-5; D remains unclear. The CDR3 is 17 residues long. The ends were cut back, 2 bases at V and 0 bases at J, with 14 bases in the middle. Germline lookup yields CDR1 ENHRY and CDR2 SYGVKD. The CDR3 region is CAISEDWAGNSNQPQHF. The CDR3 DNA reads as TGTGCCATCAGTGAGGATTGGGCGGGGAATAGCAATCAGCCCCAGCATTTT.

The chain uses TRBV6-2 or TRBV6-3 and TRBJ1-1; no clear D gene. V was pared by 5 bases and J by 1 base, with 8 bases between. CDR3 length: 13 residues. Germline V CDR1 and CDR2: MNHEY, SVGEGT. The CDR3 loop is CASSTDGNTEAFF. The CDR3 region has the DNA TGTGCCAGCAGTACCGACGGGAACACTGAAGCTTTCTTT.

The chain employs TRBV6-1 and TRBJ2-5; tentatively, D is TRBD1 or TRBD2 (5 bases each). Trimming removed 6 bases from V and 4 bases from J, with 12 bases in between. Germline V lookup: CDR1 MNHNS, CDR2 SASEGT. This CDR3 comprises 13 residues. The CDR3 nucleotides are TGTGCCAGCAGAGAGGGGTTTCGAGAGACCCAGTACTTC. Translation: CASREGFRETQYF.

This clonotype was observed a handful of times. The V call is TRBV12-3 or TRBV12-4, the J call TRBJ1-2, with D tentatively TRBD1 (6 bases). Trimming cost V 5 bases and J 5 bases, with 15 bases left between them. The CDR3 spans 14 residues. DNA of the CDR3: TGTGCCAGCAGTCTTCAGGGGAGGGATTATGGCTACACCTTC. Translated: CASSLQGRDYGYTF.

This clonotype is deemed medium-sized. The V and J genes are TRBV18 and TRBJ1-1; no reliable D call. Trimming took 2 bases from V and 7 from J, leaving 11 bases between them. Germline V lookup: CDR1 KGHSH, CDR2 LQKENI. CDR3 length equals 13 residues. This CDR3 is CASSPRDRDEAFF. CDR3 DNA: TGTGCCAGCTCACCAAGAGATAGGGATGAAGCTTTCTTT. The variable domain in full, completed from reference TRBV18 and TRBJ1-1, reads NAGVMQNPRHLVRRRGQEARLRCSPMKGHSHVYWYRQLPEEGLKFMVYLQKENIIDESGMPKERFSAEFPKEGPSILRIQQVVRGDSAAYFCASSPRDRDEAFFGQGTRLTVV.

A single count supports this clonotype. The rearrangement links TRBV7-2 to TRBJ1-5; perhaps TRBD1 as D (5 bases). The V and J ends lost 1 base and 2 bases respectively, with 12 bases between them. Germline V gene sequence: CDR1 SGHTA, CDR2 FQGNSA. CDR3 size: 16 residues. The CDR3 spells CASSLGQGAGNQPQHF. CDR3 bases: TGTGCCAGCAGCTTAGGACAAGGGGCCGGCAATCAGCCCCAGCATTTT.

This clonotype is deemed medium-sized. The chain employs TRBV19 and TRBJ1-1; the D is unclear. The CDR3 extends over 15 amino acids. V lost 3 bases and J 0 bases, leaving 11 bases between the germline ends. Germline CDR1 reads LNHDA; CDR2 reads SQIVND (reference sequence). The CDR3 nucleotides are TGTGCCAGTAGTATGGGTTGGACGGTGAACACTGAAGCTTTCTTT. This sequence encodes CASSMGWTVNTEAFF.

A few counts support this clonotype. The J gene is TRBJ2-4, the V gene TRBV20-1; D is perhaps TRBD1 or TRBD2 (7 bases each). The V end lost 8 bases, the J end lost 1 base, and 21 bases lay between the germline ends. There are 16 residues in the CDR3. The germline CDR1 and CDR2 sequences are DFQATT and SNEGSKA (reference sequence). The DNA of the CDR3 is TGCAGTTCATATCAGGGGGGGCAGGGGGCCAAAAACATTCAGTACTTC. It is translated as CSSYQGGQGAKNIQYF.

This chain joins TRBV9 and TRBJ1-3; D might be TRBD1 (6 bases). Trimming removed 0 bases at V and 2 bases at J, with 9 bases between. In germline, CDR1 is SGDLS, CDR2 YYNGEE. The CDR3 is 15 amino acids. Written as DNA, the CDR3 is TGTGCCAGCAGCGTAGGGGGGGGGCCTGGAAACACCATATATTTT. This translates into CASSVGGGPGNTIYF.

V usage is TRBV7-9 and J usage is TRBJ1-4, with D possibly TRBD1 on 6 matching bases. This CDR3 comprises 15 residues. V gave up 4 bases and J gave up 5 bases, with 14 bases separating them. Looked up from germline, CDR1 is SEHNR and CDR2 is FQNEAQ (reference sequence). Here the CDR3 reads CASSYTAGVNEKLFF. DNA of the CDR3: TGTGCCAGCAGCTATACGGCAGGGGTAAATGAAAAACTGTTTTTT.

This clonotype is labeled medium-sized. This chain joins TRBV6-1 and TRBJ1-2, with 8 bases aligning to TRBD1. The germline gives CDR1 MNHNS, CDR2 SASEGT. V lost 5 bases to trimming and J lost 5 bases; unmatched junction nucleotides: 13. CDR3 length equals 16 residues. The CDR3 coding sequence is TGTGCCAGCAGTTATTTCGGACAGGGCCGAATTTATGGCTACACCTTC. Translating it yields CASSYFGQGRIYGYTF.

This clonotype has ten or more counts. This sequence joins TRBV6-2 or TRBV6-3 and TRBJ2-7; 12 bases line up with TRBD1. Looked up from germline, CDR1 is MNHEY and CDR2 is SVGEGT. This CDR3 comprises 16 residues. Trimming at V came to 7 bases and at J to 5 bases, leaving 12 bases not matched to a gene. CDR3 sequence: CASISSRGTGGNEQYF. The CDR3, as DNA: TGTGCCAGCATCTCCTCTAGGGGGACAGGGGGCAACGAGCAGTACTTC.

This clonotype was seen more than once but under ten times. The chain couples TRBV7-9 to TRBJ1-1, with 9 positions matching TRBD1. Germline loops: CDR1 SEHNR, CDR2 FQNEAQ (reference sequence). The CDR3 contains 15 residues. With 5 bases clipped from V and 1 base from J, the junction kept 5 bases outside the gene matches. This chain's CDR3 is CASSVRDRANTEAFF. CDR3 coding DNA: TGTGCCAGCAGCGTCCGGGACAGGGCGAACACTGAAGCTTTCTTT.

Within the sample, this clonotype is medium-sized. The rearrangement joins TRBV18 to TRBJ1-2; 8 nucleotides line up with TRBD1. The CDR3 runs 15 residues. Germline CDR1 and CDR2: KGHSH and LQKENI. Trimming cost V 3 bases and J 4 bases; bases outside gene matches: 7. The CDR3 coding sequence is TGTGCCAGCTCACCGACAGGGGCTTCTAGCTATGGCTACACCTTC. Translating it yields CASSPTGASSYGYTF.